A selection of T cell receptor beta chains follows, all from one sample in a study of vaccination and CD4 T cells after COVID-19. Which antigens these TCRs recognize remains unknown. MiXCR was run by TCRdb on the PCR reads, yielding one entry per CDR3 protein. This table holds 17,000 or so distinct CDR3 sequences, 43% found once. This specimen consisted of CD4+ T cells from blood, cultured in vitro, obtained before SARS-CoV-2 vaccination. The receptors originated from a human donor who had recovered from COVID-19. CDR3s include the opening cysteine and the closing phenylalanine or tryptophan. D genes are given only for firm matches. Clone size is stated in some rows and not others, as once, few, many or a class when expanded.

>TRBJ1-1|TRBD1|TRBV28|.
TGTGCCAGCAGTTTACAGGGGGCGAACACTGAAGCTTTCTTT
CASSLQGANTEAFF
>TRBJ2-2|TRBD1|TRBV29-1|.
TGCAGCGTCCGCTGGACAGGGGAAACCGGGGAGCTGTTTTTT
CSVRWTGETGELFF
>TRBJ1-5|.|TRBV20-1|.
TGCAGTGCTAGAGATGGGTTTAGGCAGGGGATATTGGCCCAGCATTTT
CSARDGFRQGILAQHF
>TRBJ2-2|.|TRBV27|medium-sized
TGTGCCAGCAGTTTCTACCTAGGCCCACCTGGGGAGCTGTTTTTT
CASSFYLGPPGELFF
>TRBJ1-5|TRBD1|TRBV6-1|.
TGTGCCAGCAGTGAGGGGACAGCCTCCGAACCCCAGCATTTT
CASSEGTASEPQHF
>TRBJ1-6|.|TRBV6-1|.
TGTGCCAGCAGTAGGGGACTTAATAATTCACCCCTCCACTTT
CASSRGLNNSPLHF
>TRBJ1-5|.|TRBV19|.
TGTGCCAGTAGTCCAGTTAGCAATCAGCCCCAGCATTTT
CASSPVSNQPQHF
>TRBJ1-2|TRBD1|TRBV5-1|.
TGCGCCAGCAGCTTTGGAGACAGGGTACAGGGCTACACCTTC
CASSFGDRVQGYTF
>TRBJ1-1|.|TRBV28|.
TGTGCCAGCAGTTATACAATGACAGGACCCCAAGCTTTCTTT
CASSYTMTGPQAFF
>TRBJ1-5|.|TRBV27|.
TGTGCCAGCAGATGGACAGTTAATAGCAATCAGCCCCAGCATTTT
CASRWTVNSNQPQHF
>TRBJ1-5|.|TRBV7-8|few
TGTGCCAGCAGCTCCGGGTCCTTTTTCAATCAGCCCCAGCATTTT
CASSSGSFFNQPQHF
>TRBJ1-2|TRBD1|TRBV6-5|.
TGTGCCAGCAGTTTTCATTCGGGACAGGTGGGGAGATACTATGGCTACACCTTC
CASSFHSGQVGRYYGYTF
>TRBJ2-5|.|TRBV7-9|.
TGTGCCAGCAGCCGCTTCACCACAGTGCAAGAGACCCAGTACTTC
CASSRFTTVQETQYF
>TRBJ2-3|TRBD1|TRBV29-1|few
TGCAGCGTTGAAGTGGTTTCGACAGGGACAGATACGCAGTATTTT
CSVEVVSTGTDTQYF